The 11 T cell receptor beta chains below all came from one sample that was sequenced in a study of cytomegalovirus exposure and HLA in healthy donors. Researchers ran the PCR with 60 Vbeta and 13 Jbeta primers. The data were produced by immunoSEQ multiplex PCR, yet TCRdb's version contains in-frame clones alone and is incomplete. This sample has about 170,000 clones; approximately 78% occur once, and the top ten carry about 0.82%. Sequencing was done on a sample of PBMCs. The source is a young woman in good health and CMV-seronegative.

The chain employs TRBV6-6 and TRBJ2-1, with D perhaps matching TRBD2 (6 bases). This CDR3 contains 14 residues. Trimming stripped 2 bases from V and 8 bases from J, with 13 bases between. From germline, CDR1 is MNHNY and CDR2 SVGAGI (reference sequence). CDR3 coding DNA: TGTGCCAGCAGTTACGAGCGGGTCGGCGATGAGCAGTTCTTC. Its protein product is CASSYERVGDEQFF.

J is TRBJ2-3 and V is TRBV5-1, with D possibly being TRBD1 (6 bases). CDR1 is SGHRS and CDR2 is YFSETQ in the germline V gene. The V end lost 1 base, the J end lost 1 base, and 10 bases lay between the germline ends. CDR3 size: 15 residues. DNA for the CDR3: TGCGCCAGCAGCTTGTTTGCAGGGGGCACAGATACGCAGTATTTT. It yields the protein CASSLFAGGTDTQYF.

The chain links TRBV2 to TRBJ1-5; TRBD1 aligns across 9 bases. The V gene end was trimmed by 0 bases and the J gene end by 5 bases; junction bases not matched to a gene: 8. Germline CDR1 reads SNHLY; CDR2 reads FYNNEI. The CDR3 length is 17 residues. DNA of the CDR3: TGTGCCAGCAGTGAAGCGCGGGGGACAGGGATAGATCAGCCCCAGCATTTT. This encodes CASSEARGTGIDQPQHF.

The chain carries TRBV7-9 and TRBJ1-5; the D gene is possibly TRBD1 (5 bases). The CDR3 extends over 15 amino acids. Trimming pared 3 bases from V and 3 bases from J, leaving 12 bases between. Germline lookup yields CDR1 SEHNR and CDR2 FQNEAQ (reference sequence). The CDR3 bases are TGTGCCAGCAGCTTCGCTGGGGCAGACAATCAGCCCCAGCATTTT. Residues: CASSFAGADNQPQHF.

The chain couples TRBV7-9 to TRBJ1-4; 7 bases fit TRBD1. Germline CDR1 and CDR2: SEHNR and FQNEAQ (reference sequence). CDR3 length: 16 amino acids. With V trimmed by 5 bases and J by 7 bases, 13 bases remained unmatched. For the CDR3, the DNA is TGTGCCAGCAGCCCGACGACAGGGAGAATTAGTGAAAAACTGTTTTTT. This sequence encodes CASSPTTGRISEKLFF.

CDR3 loop: CASRVQGSEQYF. CDR3 in DNA: TGTGCCAGCAGGGTTCAGGGTTCCGAGCAGTACTTC. This rearrangement joins TRBV2 to TRBJ2-7; perhaps TRBD1 as D (5 bases). The CDR3 runs 12 residues. Trimming shortened V by 6 bases and J by 6 bases, and 12 bases separated the two germline ends. Germline CDR1 and CDR2: SNHLY and FYNNEI.

The rearrangement links TRBV30 to TRBJ1-2; 10 positions match TRBD1. This CDR3 contains 15 residues. With V trimmed by 0 bases and J by 4 bases, 5 bases remained unmatched. Germline-derived CDR1 and CDR2 are GTSNPN and SVGIG (reference sequence). The CDR3 DNA sequence: TGTGCCTGGAGTGTAGGGGACAGGGGTCCCTATGGCTACACCTTC. It encodes CAWSVGDRGPYGYTF.

The J gene is TRBJ2-7, the V gene TRBV5-1; possibly TRBD1 for D (6 bases). Trimming cost V 1 base and J 6 bases, with 14 bases left between them. Germline CDR1 reads SGHRS; CDR2 reads YFSETQ. The CDR3 length is 14 residues. CDR3 nucleotides: TGCGCCAGCAGCTTGCAAGGGGGTTCCCTCGAGCAGTACTTC. Translated, it gives CASSLQGGSLEQYF.

V is TRBV18 and J is TRBJ1-1; D gene unclear. CDR1 and CDR2 from the germline V gene are KGHSH and LQKENI. The CDR3 sequence is 15 residues long. The V end was cut by 2 bases, the J end by 1 base, with 11 bases between. CDR3 in DNA: TGTGCCAGCTCACCAAGAGGCACAACGAACACTGAAGCTTTCTTT. Its translation is CASSPRGTTNTEAFF.

The chain is built from TRBV19 and TRBJ1-5, with D unclear. Trimming left V 6 bases short and J 4 bases short, with 10 bases between. Germline loops: CDR1 LNHDA, CDR2 SQIVND (reference sequence). The CDR3 runs 13 residues. CDR3 protein: CASSLTRNQPQHF. The DNA for the CDR3 is TGTGCCAGTAGCCTGACACGGAATCAGCCCCAGCATTTT.

This clone was counted only a few times. V is TRBV11-3 and J is TRBJ1-2; TRBD1 might be the D (5 bases). The CDR3 loop spans 16 amino acids. Trimming cost V 5 bases and J 2 bases, with 18 bases left between them. Per germline, CDR1 SGHNT and CDR2 YENEEA. CDR3 amino acids: CASSAEGREGNYGYTF. CDR3 DNA: TGTGCCAGCAGCGCCGAAGGCCGGGAGGGGAACTATGGCTACACCTTC.